This TCR beta chain was captured in a study of OX40 agonist ivuxolimab in advanced cancers. Study results and caveats: Within 6 weeks, CD4+ and CD8+ blood T cells expanded clonally at 0.1 to 3.0 mg/kg.

To note about this clone: The antigen remains unidentified.

The CDR3 runs to 14 residues. Trimming took 5 bases from V and 5 from J; bases not matched to a gene: 6. Germline V gene sequence: CDR1 SGDLS, CDR2 YYNGEE. Profiling relied on immunoSEQ multiplex PCR, and the TCRdb table lists in-frame clones only, not all of them. This table has tens of thousands of clones, approximately 84% appearing once. People who had autoimmune disease history or systemic immunosuppression were excluded. The sequence was obtained from an adult with an advanced solid tumor such as melanoma, head and neck, liver or kidney cancer. The material sequenced was CD4+ or CD8+ T cells sorted from blood, taken in a trial of the OX40 agonist ivuxolimab. The V gene is TRBV9, the J gene TRBJ2-2, with 7 bases lining up with TRBD2. The CDR3 DNA sequence: TGTGCCAGCAGACAAGTCGGGGGGACCGGGGAGCTGTTTTTT. It codes for CASRQVGGTGELFF.